The present T cell receptor (beta chain) was sequenced within a study of control samples from healthy donors and cancer patients. The CDR3 adds up to 18 amino acids, both ends counted. CDR1 and CDR2 from the germline V gene are MNHNS and SASEGT. This clone was observed a handful of times. The DNA is left out, because the CDR3 cannot be placed on it with certainty; the CDR3 is given as TCRdb lists it. Sequencing was performed with immunoSEQ multiplex PCR; in TCRdb, only in-frame clones are kept and a portion is missing. The sample holds roughly 83,000 clones, roughly 86% seen once. The receptor comes from a woman aged 55-75 years in good health. V usage is TRBV6-1 and J usage is TRBJ2-1. The sequencing sample was made of blood. The CDR3 spells CASCASRGGRQSENEQFF.